The clone carrying this T cell receptor (delta chain) was detected only a few times. The antigen is not known. TCRdb shows a much larger clone's protein in place of this DNA's translation, and the two differ at residue 9, likely through a read error; the protein shown is translated from the DNA. This sample is part of a study of γδ T cells in repeated Plasmodium falciparum infection. Study details: Donors were malaria-exposed Malian children or age- and gender-matched Australian children. Malaria-naive adults were infected with P. falciparum NF54 four times over about 600 days.

Points from the study as a whole: Malian children's Vdelta2-negative repertoires appeared more expanded and less diverse than Australians'.

TCRdb re-called clones from the multiplex PCR reads using CATT. The data hold about 89,000 delta-chain clones, with approximately 1.4% observed a single time. Trimming cost V 0 bases and J 3 bases, with 25 bases left between them. Germline V CDR1 and CDR2: GEAIGNYY, EKD. CDR3 length: 19 amino acids. Bulk repertoires came from Vgamma9/Vdelta2+ or Vdelta2-negative gammadelta T cells flow-sorted from PBMC. The source of this sequence is a pool of human donors (malaria-infected and uninfected, not separated). V is TRDV2 and J is TRDJ1, with a possible D match to TRDD3 (5 bases). TCRdb records no J gene; here it was assigned by comparing the DNA to germline. Sequencing input: gamma-delta T cells from blood. The CDR3 region is CACDTEVGRGPRGPDKLIF. For the CDR3, the DNA is TGTGCCTGTGACACCGAAGTCGGACGGGGGCCCCGTGGTCCCGATAAACTCATCTTT.